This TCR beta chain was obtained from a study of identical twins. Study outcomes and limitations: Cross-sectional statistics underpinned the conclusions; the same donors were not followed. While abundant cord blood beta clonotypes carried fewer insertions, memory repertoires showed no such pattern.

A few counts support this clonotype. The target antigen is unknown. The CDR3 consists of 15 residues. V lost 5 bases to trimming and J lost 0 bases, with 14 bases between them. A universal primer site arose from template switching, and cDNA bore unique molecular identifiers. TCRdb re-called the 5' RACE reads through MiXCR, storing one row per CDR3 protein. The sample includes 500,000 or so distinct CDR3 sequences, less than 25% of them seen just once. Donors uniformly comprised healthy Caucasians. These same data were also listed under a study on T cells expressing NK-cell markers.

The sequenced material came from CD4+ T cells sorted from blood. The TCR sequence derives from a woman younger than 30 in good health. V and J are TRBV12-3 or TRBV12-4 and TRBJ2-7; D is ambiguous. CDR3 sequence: CASSADPFSSYEQYF. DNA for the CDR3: TGTGCCAGCAGTGCGGACCCTTTTAGCTCCTACGAGCAGTACTTC.